This T cell receptor (beta chain) was observed in a study of Ad26.COV2.S vaccination and SARS-CoV-2 variants (dated by TCRdb to about 2021). Notes on the research overall: Vaccine-arm donors were drawn from COV1001, a multicentre, randomized, double-blind, placebo-controlled phase I-IIa trial of Ad26.COV2.S in healthy adults. Ad26.COV2.S was administered intramuscularly at 5 x 10^10 or 1 x 10^11 viral particles, either as a single shot or as two shots given 56 days apart. TCRbeta repertoire sequencing was used to assess the specificity and breadth of SARS-CoV-2-reactive T cell receptors after Ad26.COV2.S vaccination. The TCR-sequenced set comprised approximately 30 samples: some 20 Ad26.COV2.S vaccine recipients, 5 placebo recipients and 8 SARS-CoV-2 convalescent individuals. Trial participants were randomized into five groups of five, in which low-dose or high-dose Ad26.COV2.S was given once or twice, or placebo was given on both occasions. Investigators did not know the trial group allocation while performing experiments and assessing outcomes.

This clone has a handful of counts. Its target antigen remains unknown. No base-level quality is on record; no much larger clone is a single base apart. Points the paper makes about the study in general: The study was not powered for comparison of responses between vaccine doses or regimens. The authors noted that total T cell responses may have been underestimated by the TCR breadth and depth analyses. Vaccine and placebo recipients had comparable non-spike TCR breadth, which fits with the vaccine containing only spike. Higher spike-specific TCR breadth was observed in Ad26.COV2.S recipients than in placebo recipients (P = 0.0014). After vaccination, substantial breadth of spike-specific CD8+ and CD4+ T cell responses was reported.

The treatment or condition label for this specimen denotes: some 19 received Ad26.COV2.S at low or high dose, single or two shots; several received placebo; per-sample allocation not given. For vaccine and placebo recipients, repertoires were sequenced using samples collected on day 63 after the first injection. In Cohort 1b, 25 adults aged 18-55 years were enrolled at a single site in Boston, USA, between 29 July and 7 August 2020. Ad26.COV2.S was a replication-incompetent adenovirus type 26 vector expressing a prefusion-stabilized SARS-CoV-2 spike protein from the original Wuhan strain. TCRbeta CDR3 regions were sequenced with the immunoSEQ Assay. After extraction, genomic DNA underwent amplification by bias-controlled multiplex PCR, followed by high-throughput sequencing. The authors processed their data as follows. Collapsing and filtering of sequences were performed to quantify the absolute abundance of each unique TCRbeta CDR3 region. T cell fraction was estimated by normalizing TCRbeta template counts to usable DNA, which was measured by amplifying reference genes present in all nucleated cells. Repertoire TCRs were annotated as SARS-CoV-2-specific when V gene, CDR3 amino acid sequence and J gene were exactly matched to a known reactive TCR set. The reference SARS-CoV-2 TCR set came from MIRA and was filtered for enrichment in COVID-19-positive ImmuneCODE repertoires, removing public or cross-reactive TCRs. Based on the MIRA antigens, annotated TCRs were further analysed at the level of specific ORF or position within ORF. Breadth was defined as annotated unique rearrangements over total unique productive rearrangements; depth was the summed frequency of those rearrangements. Two-sided Wilcoxon rank-sum tests were applied when comparing TCR breadth between groups. What TCRdb holds here is the immuneACCESS table cut down to in-frame rearrangements. Part of the clones is not present; checked against another copy, under half of the missing clones reflect an unresolved V gene, and the others are unexplained. The D gene and trimming were derived from the DNA, and the V and J assignments and clone size from that table. Counted in this sample were roughly 300,000 clones; 85% to 90% of them appeared once. In total, the top ten clones hold roughly 5% of the sample.

The sample consisted of peripheral blood, taken in a trial of Ad26.COV2.S vaccine versus placebo. The receptor was derived from a person aged 18-65 years who received the Ad26.COV2.S COVID-19 vaccine or a placebo.

The DNA reads TGTGCCAGCAGCCAAGAAAGGGTCCGAACTTTAAGCTCTGGAAACACCATATATTTT. Its protein is CASSQERVRTLSSGNTIYF. The chain uses TRBV3-1 (or the pseudogene TRBV3-2) and TRBJ1-3; the D gene is unclear. The CDR3, cysteine through phenylalanine, is 19 amino acids long. The sequence is cut down to CDR3 DNA, 57 bases in frame from base 1. CDR1 and CDR2 (LGHDT, YNNKEL) derive from the germline V gene (reference sequence). V loses 0 bases of germline sequence and J loses 0 bases, and the interval between the two ends is 18 bases.